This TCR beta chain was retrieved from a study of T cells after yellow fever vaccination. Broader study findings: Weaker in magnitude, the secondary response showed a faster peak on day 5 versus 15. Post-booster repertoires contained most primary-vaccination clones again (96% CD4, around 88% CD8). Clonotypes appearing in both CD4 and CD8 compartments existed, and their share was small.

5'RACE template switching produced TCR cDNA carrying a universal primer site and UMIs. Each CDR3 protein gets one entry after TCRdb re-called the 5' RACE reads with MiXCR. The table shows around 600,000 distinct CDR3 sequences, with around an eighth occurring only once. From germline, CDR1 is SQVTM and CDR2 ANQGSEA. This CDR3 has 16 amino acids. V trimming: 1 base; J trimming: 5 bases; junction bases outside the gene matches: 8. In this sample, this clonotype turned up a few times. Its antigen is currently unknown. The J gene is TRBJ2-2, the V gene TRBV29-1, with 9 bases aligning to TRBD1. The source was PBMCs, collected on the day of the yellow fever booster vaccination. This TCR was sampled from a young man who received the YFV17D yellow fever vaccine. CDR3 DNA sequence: TGCAGCGTTGAAGGGGGTCGGGACAGGGTTACCGGGGAGCTGTTTTTT. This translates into CSVEGGRDRVTGELFF.